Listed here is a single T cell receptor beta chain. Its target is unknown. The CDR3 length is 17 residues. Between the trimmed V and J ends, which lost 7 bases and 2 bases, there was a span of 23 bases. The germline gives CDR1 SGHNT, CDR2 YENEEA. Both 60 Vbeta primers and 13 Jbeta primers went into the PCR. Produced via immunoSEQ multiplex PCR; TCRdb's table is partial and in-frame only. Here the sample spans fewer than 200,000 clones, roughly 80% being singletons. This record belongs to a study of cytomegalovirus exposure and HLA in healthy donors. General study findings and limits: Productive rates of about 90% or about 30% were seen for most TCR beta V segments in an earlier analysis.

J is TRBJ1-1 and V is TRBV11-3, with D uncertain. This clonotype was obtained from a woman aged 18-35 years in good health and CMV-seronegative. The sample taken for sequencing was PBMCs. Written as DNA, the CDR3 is TGTGCCAGCACTTATGGCCTTCTAGAGGGTCAAAACACTGAAGCTTTCTTT. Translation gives CASTYGLLEGQNTEAFF.